This T cell receptor (beta chain) is from a study of shared clonotypes between healthy human individuals. The CDR3 is 13 residues long. In germline, CDR1 is MRHNA, CDR2 SNTAGT. The germline V and J ends were trimmed by 2 bases and 6 bases, with 10 bases remaining between them. Genomic DNA of every subset was divided equally among multiple immunoSEQ plates. Measured with immunoSEQ multiplex PCR; TCRdb has only the in-frame clones, and not every one. The sample includes some 470,000 clones, around 80% seen only once; the top ten take 13%. This clone was observed many times. The receptor was isolated from a woman in her thirties or forties in good health. Some clones in this sample may be carry-over from other donors' samples. What was sequenced was PBMCs. V gene TRBV6-4 combines with J gene TRBJ1-2; no clear D gene. The CDR3 DNA reads as TGTGCCAGCAGTGACGTGGGTGTGGATGGCTACACCTTC. This gives the protein CASSDVGVDGYTF.